This T cell receptor (beta chain) was identified during a study of neoadjuvant anti-PD-1 for oral cavity cancer. The CDR3 length is 11 residues. Trimming removed 7 bases at V and 9 bases at J, with 15 bases between. The germline V gene encodes CDR1 SQVTM and CDR2 ANQGSEA. Repertoires were generated with immunoSEQ multiplex PCR, while TCRdb's copy carries only in-frame clones and drops some. The table records tens of thousands of clones, more than 65% of them present only once. The V gene is TRBV29-1, the J gene TRBJ1-2, with D maybe TRBD1 (5 bases). The clonotype comes from a person aged 35 to 85 with oral cavity squamous cell carcinoma. The specimen was PBMCs, collected before nivolumab (anti-PD-1) treatment. CDR3 sequence reads: CSAGTPLSYTF. The CDR3 DNA follows: TGCAGCGCTGGGACTCCCTTAAGCTACACCTTC.